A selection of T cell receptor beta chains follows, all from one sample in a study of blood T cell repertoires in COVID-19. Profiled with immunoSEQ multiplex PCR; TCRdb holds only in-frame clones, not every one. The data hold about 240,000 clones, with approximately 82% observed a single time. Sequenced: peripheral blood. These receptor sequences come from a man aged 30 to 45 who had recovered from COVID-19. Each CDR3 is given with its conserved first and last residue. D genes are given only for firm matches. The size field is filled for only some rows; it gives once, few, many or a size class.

CDR3 DNA: TGTGCCAGCAGTGAAGAGTCGGAGGAGGCTAATGAAAAACTGTTTTTT
CDR3 protein: CASSEESEEANEKLFF
J gene: TRBJ1-4
clone size: NA
D gene: NA
CDR3 length: 16
V gene: TRBV6-1

CDR3 DNA: TGTGCCAGCAGTAGGGACATTTCCGGGGAGCTGTTTTTT
CDR3 protein: CASSRDISGELFF
J gene: TRBJ2-2
clone size: NA
D gene: NA
CDR3 length: 13
V gene: TRBV2

CDR3 DNA: TGTGCCAGCAGCCCCGGATCACATGGGGAGGCTTTCTTT
CDR3 protein: CASSPGSHGEAFF
J gene: TRBJ1-1
clone size: NA
D gene: NA
CDR3 length: 13
V gene: TRBV3-1/TRBV3-2

CDR3 DNA: TGTGCCAGCAGTGAATTCGGCAGGGCTTACGAGCAGTACTTC
CDR3 protein: CASSEFGRAYEQYF
J gene: TRBJ2-7
clone size: NA
D gene: NA
CDR3 length: 14
V gene: TRBV25-1

CDR3 DNA: TGTGCCAGTAGTCGGGCAGATACGCAGTATTTT
CDR3 protein: CASSRADTQYF
J gene: TRBJ2-3
clone size: NA
D gene: NA
CDR3 length: 11
V gene: TRBV19

CDR3 DNA: TGTGCCAGCATCAAGAGCCTGAGCACCGGGGAGCTGTTTTTT
CDR3 protein: CASIKSLSTGELFF
J gene: TRBJ2-2
clone size: NA
D gene: NA
CDR3 length: 14
V gene: TRBV28

CDR3 DNA: TGTGCCAGCAGCTTAGTTCTTGGGGGCTTCCATGGCTACACCTTC
CDR3 protein: CASSLVLGGFHGYTF
J gene: TRBJ1-2
clone size: NA
D gene: NA
CDR3 length: 15
V gene: TRBV7-2

CDR3 DNA: TGTGCCAGCAGGCAGACAGGGTTCACTGAAGCTTTCTTT
CDR3 protein: CASRQTGFTEAFF
J gene: TRBJ1-1
clone size: NA
D gene: TRBD1
CDR3 length: 13
V gene: TRBV2

CDR3 DNA: TGTGCCAGCAGCCCTGGCGGGGGAAGGGGCAACACTGAAGCTTTCTTT
CDR3 protein: CASSPGGGRGNTEAFF
J gene: TRBJ1-1
clone size: few
D gene: NA
CDR3 length: 16
V gene: TRBV6-2/TRBV6-3

CDR3 DNA: TGTGCCAGTAGTATCGATGGCGGGGGGAGTATCTACGAGCAGTACTTC
CDR3 protein: CASSIDGGGSIYEQYF
J gene: TRBJ2-7
clone size: NA
D gene: TRBD2
CDR3 length: 16
V gene: TRBV19

CDR3 DNA: TGCGCCAGCAGCTCTCCGGGACAGCTCTACGAGCAGTACTTC
CDR3 protein: CASSSPGQLYEQYF
J gene: TRBJ2-7
clone size: NA
D gene: TRBD1
CDR3 length: 14
V gene: TRBV5-1

CDR3 DNA: TGTGCCAGCACTTTCCGCCGGGTCGCTATTAATTCACCCCTCCACTTT
CDR3 protein: CASTFRRVAINSPLHF
J gene: TRBJ1-6
clone size: NA
D gene: NA
CDR3 length: 16
V gene: TRBV2